Below are 18 T cell receptor beta chains sequenced from a single sample in a study of T cell responses to AZD1222 COVID-19 vaccine. Repertoires were generated with immunoSEQ multiplex PCR, while TCRdb's copy carries only in-frame clones and drops some. The profile covers under 150,000 clones, with almost 95% appearing a single time and roughly 1.5% taken by the ten largest. Sequences were derived from peripheral blood, sampled 28 days after the second AZD1222 dose. The origin of the receptors is an adult who received the AZD1222 COVID-19 vaccine.

This chain joins TRBV11-3 and TRBJ2-2; unclear D gene. CDR1 and CDR2 from the germline V gene are SGHNT and YENEEA. V lost 1 base and J lost 0, with 9 bases in between. This CDR3 comprises 16 residues. The CDR3 DNA sequence: TGTGCCAGCAGCTTAGCATGGCAGGCGAACACCGGGGAGCTGTTTTTT. Its translation is CASSLAWQANTGELFF.

The chain uses TRBV28 and TRBJ1-1; D is possibly TRBD1 (6 bases). Trimming stripped 5 bases from V and 0 bases from J, with 13 bases between. The V gene's germline CDR1 is MDHEN and CDR2 SYDVKM. The CDR3 sequence is 15 residues long. The DNA for the CDR3 is TGTGCCAGCAGTCGTTCAGGACAGCTGAACACTGAAGCTTTCTTT. This codes for CASSRSGQLNTEAFF.

The chain joins TRBV15 to TRBJ1-5; 11 nucleotides match TRBD1. CDR3 length: 18 residues. Germline V gives CDR1 LNHNV, CDR2 YYDKDF (reference sequence). With V trimmed by 4 bases and J by 6 bases, 14 bases remained unmatched. Here the CDR3 reads CATSTKRGQGASGQPQHF. The CDR3 DNA sequence: TGTGCCACCAGCACCAAAAGAGGACAGGGGGCTTCTGGTCAGCCCCAGCATTTT. Full variable domain (rest looked up from reference TRBV15 and TRBJ1-5): DAMVIQNPRYQVTQFGKPVTLSCSQTLNHNVMYWYQQKSSQAPKLLFHYYDKDFNNEADTPDNFQSRRPNTSFCFLDIRSPGLGDTAMYLCATSTKRGQGASGQPQHFGDGTRLSIL.

This sequence joins TRBV7-3 and TRBJ1-1; D remains ambiguous. Trimming cost V 5 bases and J 2 bases, with 18 bases left between them. The CDR3 is 16 residues long. Germline lookup yields CDR1 SGHTA and CDR2 FQGTGA. The CDR3 spells CASSQKGGRGNTEAFF. The DNA of the CDR3 is TGTGCCAGCAGCCAAAAGGGTGGACGGGGAAACACTGAAGCTTTCTTT.

This chain joins TRBV10-3 and TRBJ2-7, with D possibly TRBD2 on 5 matching bases. Trimming cost V 9 bases and J 1 base, with 16 bases left between them. Germline V lookup: CDR1 ENHRY, CDR2 SYGVKD. The CDR3 loop spans 14 amino acids. The CDR3 protein is CAISEGRTSYEQYF. The CDR3 nucleotides are TGTGCCATTAGCGAGGGCCGCACATCCTACGAGCAGTACTTC.

This chain joins TRBV5-1 and TRBJ1-2, with D maybe TRBD1 (6 bases). The CDR3 contains 14 residues. V lost 3 bases and J lost 5, with 14 bases in between. Germline-derived CDR1 and CDR2 are SGHRS and YFSETQ. The CDR3 DNA reads TGCGCCAGCAGCTACACAGGGAGCTATTATGGCTACACCTTC. It is translated as CASSYTGSYYGYTF. The whole variable domain, remainder taken from reference TRBV5-1 and TRBJ1-2, is KAGVTQTPRYLIKTRGQQVTLSCSPISGHRSVSWYQQTPGQGLQFLFEYFSETQRNKGNFPGRFSGRQFSNSRSEMNVSTLELGDSALYLCASSYTGSYYGYTFGSGTRLTVV.

This chain links TRBV28 with TRBJ1-2, with D possibly matching TRBD1 (5 bases). CDR3 length: 14 amino acids. V was pared by 2 bases and J by 4 bases, with 11 bases between. Germline V gene sequence: CDR1 MDHEN, CDR2 SYDVKM. This chain's CDR3 is CASSLTGVPYGYTF. The CDR3 nucleotides are TGTGCCAGCAGTTTAACGGGGGTCCCCTATGGCTACACCTTC.

In its sample, this clone was seen once. The V and J genes are TRBV28 and TRBJ2-5, with 13 bases fitting TRBD2. Trimming took 4 bases from V and 0 from J; bases not matched to a gene: 11. Germline V gives CDR1 MDHEN, CDR2 SYDVKM. The CDR3 sequence is 19 residues long. The CDR3 protein is CASSSPGLAGSTYQETQYF. The CDR3 DNA is TGTGCCAGCAGTTCCCCGGGACTAGCGGGATCGACTTACCAAGAGACCCAGTACTTC.

The CDR3 sequence is CASRAGSQPQHF. CDR3 bases: TGTGCCAGCCGGGCAGGGAGCCAGCCCCAGCATTTT. This chain uses TRBV27 with TRBJ1-5; a possible D gene is TRBD1 (5 bases). The length of the CDR3 is 12 residues. With 8 bases removed from V and 7 bases from J, the gap between germline ends came to 12 bases. Germline V CDR1 and CDR2: MNHEY, SMNVEV (reference sequence).

Worth noting for this clone: This specimen includes other DNA sequences encoding the same CDR3. This sequence joins TRBV7-2 and TRBJ2-6; D gene uncertain. The CDR3 extends over 13 amino acids. V lost 3 bases, J lost 3 bases, and 3 bases lay in between. The germline V gene has CDR1 SGHTA and CDR2 FQGNSA. The CDR3 is CASSFFGANVLTF. CDR3 DNA sequence: TGTGCCAGCAGCTTTTTTGGGGCCAACGTCCTGACTTTC.

The chain is built from TRBV28 and TRBJ1-2; a weak D match, TRBD1 (6 bases). Germline V gene sequence: CDR1 MDHEN, CDR2 SYDVKM. V was shortened by 8 bases and J by 6 bases, with 19 bases between the two germline ends. The CDR3 extends over 14 amino acids. CDR3 in DNA: TGTGCCAGCTTCACTCTGTCCGGGACAAATGGCTACACCTTC. The encoded protein is CASFTLSGTNGYTF.

The V call is TRBV6-1, the J call TRBJ1-6; D gene unclear. Between the trimmed V and J ends, which lost 1 base and 7 bases, there was a span of 11 bases. Looked up from germline, CDR1 is MNHNS and CDR2 is SASEGT. CDR3 length: 15 residues. The CDR3 DNA reads as TGTGCCAGCAGTGAAGTGGTAGGCTCCAATTCACCCCTCCACTTT. Translated: CASSEVVGSNSPLHF.

This rearrangement joins TRBV18 to TRBJ1-1; maybe TRBD1 (6 bases). V lost 4 bases to trimming and J lost 3 bases, with 12 bases between them. CDR3 length: 14 residues. CDR1 is KGHSH, CDR2 LQKENI, per germline. CDR3 protein: CASSLRDTYTEAFF. CDR3 DNA sequence: TGTGCCAGCTCACTCAGGGACACTTACACTGAAGCTTTCTTT.

In nucleotides, the CDR3 is TGTGCCAGCAGCTTATTTTTTGGAGATGAAGCTTTCTTT. This gives the protein CASSLFFGDEAFF. V and J are TRBV7-9 and TRBJ1-1; D remains ambiguous. This CDR3 spans 13 amino acids. Germline lookup yields CDR1 SEHNR and CDR2 FQNEAQ (reference sequence). V lost 2 bases and J 7 bases, leaving 11 bases between the germline ends.

This chain joins TRBV28 and TRBJ1-1; 9 bases are a match to TRBD1. Germline values: CDR1 MDHEN, CDR2 SYDVKM. CDR3 length: 17 residues. V shed 4 bases, J shed 1 base, and the junction held 10 bases outside the gene matches. CDR3 sequence: CASSSPWDREWNTEAFF. For the CDR3, the DNA is TGTGCCAGCAGTTCCCCCTGGGACAGGGAATGGAACACTGAAGCTTTCTTT. Together with reference TRBV28 and TRBJ1-1, the CDR3 gives the full variable domain: DVKVTQSSRYLVKRTGEKVFLECVQDMDHENMFWYRQDPGLGLRLIYFSYDVKMKEKGDIPEGYSVSREKKERFSLILESASTNQTSMYLCASSSPWDREWNTEAFFGQGTRLTVV.

DNA of the CDR3: TGTGCCAGCGACAGCACAGGGCTTCAGCCCCAGCATTTT. This encodes CASDSTGLQPQHF. V usage is TRBV28 and J usage is TRBJ1-5; tentative D call: TRBD1 (6 bases). Germline V gene sequence: CDR1 MDHEN, CDR2 SYDVKM. The CDR3 length is 13 residues. V was shortened by 8 bases and J by 6 bases, with 14 bases between the two germline ends.

The J gene is TRBJ2-4, the V gene TRBV15; TRBD2 might be the D (6 bases). Germline CDR1 is LNHNV and CDR2 is YYDKDF (reference sequence). Trimming shortened V by 7 bases and J by 7 bases, and 17 bases separated the two germline ends. This CDR3 spans 14 amino acids. The CDR3 loop reads CATKPTRGENIQYF. CDR3 sequence (DNA): TGTGCCACCAAACCGACTAGGGGTGAGAACATTCAGTACTTC. The entire variable domain, with the rest obtained from reference TRBV15 and TRBJ2-4, is as follows: DAMVIQNPRYQVTQFGKPVTLSCSQTLNHNVMYWYQQKSSQAPKLLFHYYDKDFNNEADTPDNFQSRRPNTSFCFLDIRSPGLGDTAMYLCATKPTRGENIQYFGAGTRLSVL.

This clone was seen once. J is TRBJ1-3 and V is TRBV2; a possible D gene is TRBD1 (5 bases). This CDR3 has 13 residues. CDR1 is SNHLY, CDR2 FYNNEI, per germline. Trimming shortened V by 6 bases and J by 2 bases, and 8 bases separated the two germline ends. CDR3 protein: CASRTDAGNTIYF. Here the CDR3 DNA reads TGTGCCAGCAGGACAGATGCTGGAAACACCATATATTTT.